This TCR beta chain came from a study of blood T cells in healthy people across ages. Study outcomes and limitations: The unsorted PBMCs prevented any conclusive comparison of naive versus antigen-experienced cells. Nothing was known about donor CMV status, and this possibly confounded expanded clonotype changes. Getting older went along with TCR beta diversity per million T cells dropping roughly linearly.

About this clonotype itself: The antigen is undetermined.

The V gene's germline CDR1 is LGHDT and CDR2 YNNKEL (reference sequence). Trimming took off 4 bases at V and 3 bases at J, with 9 bases between the two ends. The CDR3 sequence is 14 residues long. The use of a sample-barcoded 5' primer and a J-beta primer mix characterized a second PCR of about 7 to 12 cycles. Individual samples furnished no less than 2.5 million CDR3-containing paired-end reads apiece. TCRdb recomputed calls from the 5' RACE reads with MiXCR, one row per CDR3 protein. The table shows some 550,000 distinct CDR3 sequences, with roughly 48% occurring only once. The chain employs TRBV3-1 and TRBJ2-2, with D hard to call. The sequencing input was blood. The sequence came from a man aged 80 or over in good health. This CDR3 is CASSRGPYTGELFF. In DNA, the CDR3 is TGTGCCAGCAGCCGAGGACCATACACCGGGGAGCTGTTTTTT.